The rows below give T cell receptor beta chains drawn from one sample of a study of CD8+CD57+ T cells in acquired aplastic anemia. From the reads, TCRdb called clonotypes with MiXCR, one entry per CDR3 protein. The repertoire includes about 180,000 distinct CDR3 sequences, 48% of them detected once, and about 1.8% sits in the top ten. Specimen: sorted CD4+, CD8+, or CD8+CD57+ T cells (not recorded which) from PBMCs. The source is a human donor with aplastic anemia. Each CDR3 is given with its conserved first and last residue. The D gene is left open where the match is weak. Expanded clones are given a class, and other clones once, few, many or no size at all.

CDR3 protein: CAWKRTGVNEQFF; CDR3 DNA: TGTGCCTGGAAGAGGACAGGGGTCAATGAGCAGTTCTTC; clone size: NA; V gene: TRBV30; J gene: TRBJ2-1; D gene: TRBD1
CDR3 protein: CASSIPPGQGNSGELFF; CDR3 DNA: TGTGCCAGTAGTATACCCCCCGGACAGGGGAACTCCGGGGAGCTGTTTTTT; clone size: many; V gene: TRBV19; J gene: TRBJ2-2; D gene: TRBD1
CDR3 protein: CASSRQGFTSTEAFF; CDR3 DNA: TGTGCCAGCAGCCGACAGGGGTTTACGAGCACTGAAGCTTTCTTT; clone size: many; V gene: TRBV6-1; J gene: TRBJ1-1; D gene: TRBD1
CDR3 protein: CASSPRGAGAGANVLTF; CDR3 DNA: TGTGCCAGCTCACCACGGGGAGCCGGGGCTGGGGCCAACGTCCTGACTTTC; clone size: NA; V gene: TRBV18; J gene: TRBJ2-6; D gene: NA
CDR3 protein: CASSPPRLAGETQYF; CDR3 DNA: TGTGCCAGCAGTCCCCCTAGACTAGCGGGAGAGACCCAGTACTTC; clone size: many; V gene: TRBV25-1; J gene: TRBJ2-5; D gene: TRBD2
CDR3 protein: CDKTGCEATNEKLFF; CDR3 DNA: TGCGACAAGACAGGGTGCGAGGCAACTAATGAAAAACTGTTTTTT; clone size: few; V gene: TRBV10-2; J gene: TRBJ1-4; D gene: TRBD1
CDR3 protein: CASSSYRGLGTEAFF; CDR3 DNA: TGTGCCAGCAGCTCCTACAGGGGGCTGGGTACTGAAGCTTTCTTT; clone size: many; V gene: TRBV7-2; J gene: TRBJ1-1; D gene: TRBD1
CDR3 protein: CASDRGSGEQYF; CDR3 DNA: TGTGCTTCGGACAGGGGATCGGGCGAGCAGTACTTC; clone size: NA; V gene: TRBV7-9; J gene: TRBJ2-7; D gene: TRBD1
CDR3 protein: CASSEPSGASYEQYF; CDR3 DNA: TGTGCCAGCAGTGAACCTAGCGGGGCGTCCTACGAGCAGTACTTC; clone size: NA; V gene: TRBV2; J gene: TRBJ2-7; D gene: TRBD2
CDR3 protein: CASSRGAGVDYGYTF; CDR3 DNA: TGTGCCAGCAGCCGTGGGGCAGGGGTTGACTATGGCTACACCTTC; clone size: many; V gene: TRBV3-1; J gene: TRBJ1-2; D gene: NA
CDR3 protein: CASSIGAFPYEQYF; CDR3 DNA: TGTGCCAGTAGTATAGGTGCCTTCCCCTACGAGCAGTACTTC; clone size: NA; V gene: TRBV19; J gene: TRBJ2-7; D gene: NA
CDR3 protein: CSAWPGQGYDQYF; CDR3 DNA: TGCAGTGCTTGGCCGGGACAGGGTTACGATCAGTACTTC; clone size: once; V gene: TRBV20-1; J gene: TRBJ2-7; D gene: TRBD1
CDR3 protein: CASSVQRAGELFF; CDR3 DNA: TGTGCCAGCAGCGTACAGAGGGCCGGGGAGCTGTTTTTT; clone size: many; V gene: TRBV2; J gene: TRBJ2-2; D gene: NA
CDR3 protein: CASSTGPHSYGYTF; CDR3 DNA: TGTGCCAGCAGCACAGGGCCACACTCTTATGGCTACACCTTC; clone size: NA; V gene: TRBV25-1; J gene: TRBJ1-2; D gene: NA
CDR3 protein: CASTDQETQYF; CDR3 DNA: TGTGCCAGCACAGATCAAGAGACCCAGTACTTC; clone size: NA; V gene: TRBV10-3; J gene: TRBJ2-5; D gene: NA
CDR3 protein: CATVAGGPGSEQFF; CDR3 DNA: TGTGCCACCGTAGCGGGGGGGCCAGGTAGTGAGCAGTTCTTC; clone size: NA; V gene: TRBV24-1; J gene: TRBJ2-1; D gene: TRBD2
CDR3 protein: CASSFLAGNGEQYF; CDR3 DNA: TGTGCCAGCAGTTTCCTAGCGGGAAATGGCGAGCAGTACTTC; clone size: few; V gene: TRBV28; J gene: TRBJ2-7; D gene: TRBD2
CDR3 protein: CASSHGLEPYNEQFF; CDR3 DNA: TGTGCCAGTAGCCACGGACTAGAGCCTTACAATGAGCAGTTCTTC; clone size: once; V gene: TRBV19; J gene: TRBJ2-1; D gene: TRBD2
CDR3 protein: CASSLKRQGNGYTF; CDR3 DNA: TGTGCCAGCAGCTTAAAAAGACAGGGAAATGGCTACACCTTC; clone size: many; V gene: TRBV7-2; J gene: TRBJ1-2; D gene: TRBD1
CDR3 protein: CAISEREGNYGYTF; CDR3 DNA: TGTGCCATCAGTGAACGTGAGGGTAACTATGGCTACACCTTC; clone size: NA; V gene: TRBV10-3; J gene: TRBJ1-2; D gene: NA
CDR3 protein: CASSMPRGSSNNEQFF; CDR3 DNA: TGTGCCAGTAGTATGCCCCGCGGGAGTTCTAACAATGAGCAGTTCTTC; clone size: many; V gene: TRBV19; J gene: TRBJ2-1; D gene: TRBD2
CDR3 protein: CASSFDRGSGEKLFF; CDR3 DNA: TGTGCCAGCAGCTTCGACAGGGGATCGGGTGAAAAACTGTTTTTT; clone size: many; V gene: TRBV7-2; J gene: TRBJ1-4; D gene: TRBD1
CDR3 protein: CASSPLARDYKNTIYF; CDR3 DNA: TGTGCCAGCTCACCACTCGCAAGGGACTACAAAAACACCATATATTTT; clone size: few; V gene: TRBV18; J gene: TRBJ1-3; D gene: NA
CDR3 protein: CATSDVSNLAGVTGELFF; CDR3 DNA: TGTGCCACCAGTGATGTCTCGAACCTAGCGGGAGTCACCGGGGAGCTGTTTTTT; clone size: many; V gene: TRBV24-1; J gene: TRBJ2-2; D gene: TRBD2
CDR3 protein: CASREGTVNTEAFF; CDR3 DNA: TGTGCCAGCAGGGAGGGGACGGTGAACACTGAAGCTTTCTTT; clone size: NA; V gene: TRBV6-4; J gene: TRBJ1-1; D gene: NA
CDR3 protein: CSASPDSSYVEQYF; CDR3 DNA: TGCAGTGCTAGCCCAGACTCATCCTACGTGGAGCAGTACTTC; clone size: NA; V gene: TRBV20-1; J gene: TRBJ2-7; D gene: NA
CDR3 protein: CSERREVLDTGELFF; CDR3 DNA: TGCAGTGAAAGACGGGAGGTTTTAGATACCGGGGAGCTGTTTTTT; clone size: NA; V gene: TRBV20-1; J gene: TRBJ2-2; D gene: TRBD2
CDR3 protein: CASSLAGQGWAYEQYF; CDR3 DNA: TGTGCCAGCAGCTTAGCGGGACAGGGGTGGGCCTACGAGCAGTACTTC; clone size: NA; V gene: TRBV7-2; J gene: TRBJ2-7; D gene: TRBD1
CDR3 protein: CASSLGFRSPEAFF; CDR3 DNA: TGTGCCAGCAGCTTGGGCTTTAGATCACCTGAAGCTTTCTTT; clone size: NA; V gene: TRBV2; J gene: TRBJ1-1; D gene: NA
CDR3 protein: CSVVGGPGSYEQYF; CDR3 DNA: TGCAGCGTTGTCGGGGGGCCGGGGTCCTACGAGCAGTACTTC; clone size: many; V gene: TRBV29-1; J gene: TRBJ2-7; D gene: NA
CDR3 protein: CASSLAGDSNQPQHF; CDR3 DNA: TGTGCCAGCAGCTTAGCCGGAGATAGCAATCAGCCCCAGCATTTT; clone size: many; V gene: TRBV7-9; J gene: TRBJ1-5; D gene: NA
CDR3 protein: CATSEGGWYPNQPQHF; CDR3 DNA: TGTGCCACCAGTGAGGGGGGTTGGTACCCCAATCAGCCCCAGCATTTT; clone size: NA; V gene: TRBV24-1; J gene: TRBJ1-5; D gene: NA
CDR3 protein: CASSRGLATSYEQYF; CDR3 DNA: TGTGCCAGCAGCCGCGGACTAGCGACCTCCTACGAGCAGTACTTC; clone size: NA; V gene: TRBV4-2; J gene: TRBJ2-7; D gene: TRBD2
CDR3 protein: CASRTRQYTEAFF; CDR3 DNA: TGTGCCAGCCGAACAAGACAGTACACTGAAGCTTTCTTT; clone size: NA; V gene: TRBV7-2; J gene: TRBJ1-1; D gene: NA
CDR3 protein: CASSAGRTYEQYF; CDR3 DNA: TGTGCCAGCAGTGCCGGCAGAACCTACGAGCAGTACTTC; clone size: many; V gene: TRBV2; J gene: TRBJ2-7; D gene: NA
CDR3 protein: CASSYMGRTEDTQYF; CDR3 DNA: TGTGCCAGCAGTTACATGGGCCGCACGGAAGATACGCAGTATTTT; clone size: many; V gene: TRBV6-5; J gene: TRBJ2-3; D gene: NA
CDR3 protein: CASSDTSGRPYEQYF; CDR3 DNA: TGTGCCAGCAGTGACACAAGCGGGAGGCCCTACGAGCAGTACTTC; clone size: many; V gene: TRBV6-1; J gene: TRBJ2-7; D gene: TRBD2
CDR3 protein: CASSLSGGNVLTF; CDR3 DNA: TGTGCCAGCAGCTTGTCGGGGGGCAACGTCCTGACTTTC; clone size: once; V gene: TRBV7-2; J gene: TRBJ2-6; D gene: TRBD2
CDR3 protein: CASSESIPGLAGTGELFF; CDR3 DNA: TGTGCCAGCAGTGAGTCCATACCGGGACTAGCGGGGACCGGGGAGCTGTTTTTT; clone size: NA; V gene: TRBV25-1; J gene: TRBJ2-2; D gene: TRBD2